This T cell receptor (beta chain) was profiled in a study of shared clonotypes between healthy human individuals. Some 28,000 T cell genomes (about 210 ng DNA) went into each sorted-subset replicate. The data were produced by immunoSEQ multiplex PCR, yet TCRdb's version contains in-frame clones alone and is incomplete. The repertoire holds around 2,000,000 clones, with around 96% as singletons. Naive CD8 cells lacked CD45RO, underwent positive selection for CCR7 and left out terminally differentiated effector memory CD45RA+ cells. The V and J ends lost 5 bases and 7 bases respectively, with 9 bases between them. This CDR3 comprises 12 residues. Germline V lookup: CDR1 MNHEY, CDR2 SMNVEV (reference sequence).

The V gene is TRBV27, the J gene TRBJ2-1, with D perhaps assigned TRBD1 or TRBD2 (5 bases each). The receptor was isolated from a man between 18 and 35 years old in good health. Sequencing was performed on naive CD8+ T cells sorted from blood. CDR3 nucleotides: TGTGCCAGCAGTAACTGGGGGAATGAGCAGTTCTTC. It codes for CASSNWGNEQFF.